This note documents a single T cell receptor beta chain sequence. Its antigen is undetermined. The data were taken from a study of cytomegalovirus exposure and HLA in healthy donors. Study-level findings and limits: Reports credit the classifier with highly specific, highly sensitive diagnosis of cytomegalovirus status. In a later analysis, parvovirus B19, influenza, CMV and Epstein-Barr virus appeared linked to several top co-occurrence clusters. It was in a later analysis that TCR association rates were seen to vary by HLA locus, highest for DRB1 and lowest for HLA-C. Most TCR sequences were seen very rarely across donors, but some public TCRs occurred in many.

60 Vbeta and 13 Jbeta primers were used in PCR. Some clones are missing from TCRdb's copy, which holds only in-frame ones; the method was immunoSEQ multiplex PCR. The profile shows about 160,000 clones, around 76% of them singletons. CDR1 SNHLY and CDR2 FYNNEI come from the germline V gene. Trimming stripped 4 bases from V and 0 bases from J, with 10 bases between. The CDR3 consists of 15 residues. This chain links TRBV2 with TRBJ1-3; a weak D match, TRBD1 (5 bases). The clonotype comes from a female donor in good health and CMV-seronegative. The sequenced material came from PBMCs. CDR3 coding DNA: TGTGCCAGCAGTGTTAGGGGTTACTCTGGAAACACCATATATTTT. Amino acid sequence: CASSVRGYSGNTIYF.